This T cell receptor (beta chain) was obtained from a study of radiotherapy plus CTLA-4 blockade in lung cancer (dated by TCRdb to the late 2010s). About the study as a whole: Objective responses were observed in 15% to 20% of enrolled patients, and disease control was achieved in around 28%. Findings and caveats that apply to the study as a whole: After treatment with radiotherapy and ipilimumab, TCR clones that originated in tumors expanded in peripheral blood. The strongest predictors of response were reported to be early dynamic shifts in blood T cell clones along with a rise in serum interferon-beta following radiation.

Receptor libraries were prepared by the immunoSEQ multiplex PCR assay. TCRdb re-hosts the immuneACCESS table, in-frame sequences only. Its copies lack some clones; in the studies checked, an unresolved V gene accounts for under half of them, and the cause for the rest is not known. A total of about 45,000 clones appear in this sample, approximately 76% of them only once. The ten largest account for 8.3% of the sample. Focal radiation therapy combined with CTLA-4 blockade (ipilimumab) was tested in patients with chemo-refractory metastatic non-small-cell lung cancer. As for this clone: Its antigen remains unidentified. No base quality values were provided; no much bigger clone lies one nucleotide off.

This material consisted of peripheral blood, taken from a patient treated with radiotherapy plus ipilimumab. This TCR came from a human donor with non-small cell lung cancer who had stable disease on radiotherapy plus ipilimumab.

The CDR3 has the sequence CASSILGRLGNQPQHF. The DNA sequence follows: TGTGCCAGTAGTATCTTGGGGAGACTTGGCAATCAGCCCCAGCATTTT. Here the chain combines TRBV19 and TRBJ1-5, with no confidently assigned D gene. CDR1 and CDR2 are read off the germline V gene (reference sequence) as LNHDA and SQIVND. The CDR3, cysteine through phenylalanine, is 16 amino acids long. This entry keeps only the CDR3 DNA: 48 bases, framed from base 1. V was cut back by 3 bases and J by 2 bases, leaving a gap of 14 bases between them.